This T cell receptor beta chain is drawn from a study of blood T cells in healthy people across ages. General study results and limits: Expanded clonotype shifts may have been confounded, as the donors had an unknown CMV status. Estimates based on one million T cells were treated as lower bounds.

A second PCR, run for about 7 to 11 cycles, used a sample-barcoded 5' primer plus a J-beta primer mix. Per sample, CDR3-containing paired-end reads numbered at least 2.5 million. A single record per CDR3 protein comes from TCRdb applying MiXCR to the 5' RACE reads. The sample consists of 650,000 to 1,000,000 distinct CDR3 sequences, 35% to 40% of them appearing once. Remarks on this clonotype: Its antigen remains unidentified.

This CDR3 contains 15 residues. The germline V gene has CDR1 SQVTM and CDR2 ANQGSEA. V was shortened by 7 bases and J by 6 bases, with 22 bases between the two germline ends. J is TRBJ1-5 and V is TRBV29-1; unclear D gene. The TCR sequence derives from a man aged 18 to 29 in good health. Sequenced input: blood. CDR3 coding DNA: TGCAGCGCCTACGGTCCCATTTTGGTGGCTCAGCCCCAGCATTTT. Its protein product is CSAYGPILVAQPQHF.